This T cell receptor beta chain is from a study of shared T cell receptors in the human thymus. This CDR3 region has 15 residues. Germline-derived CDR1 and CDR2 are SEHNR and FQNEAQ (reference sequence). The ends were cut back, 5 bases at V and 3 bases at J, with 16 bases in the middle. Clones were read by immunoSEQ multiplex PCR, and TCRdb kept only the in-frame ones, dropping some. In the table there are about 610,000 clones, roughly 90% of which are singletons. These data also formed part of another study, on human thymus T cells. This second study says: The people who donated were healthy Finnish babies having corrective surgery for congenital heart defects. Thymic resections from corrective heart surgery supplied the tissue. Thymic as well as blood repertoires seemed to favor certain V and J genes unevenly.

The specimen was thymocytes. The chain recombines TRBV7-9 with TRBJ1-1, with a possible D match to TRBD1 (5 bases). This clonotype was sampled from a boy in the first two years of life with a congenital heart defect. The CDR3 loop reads CASSPWDGGDTEAFF. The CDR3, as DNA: TGTGCCAGCAGCCCCTGGGACGGGGGGGACACTGAAGCTTTCTTT.